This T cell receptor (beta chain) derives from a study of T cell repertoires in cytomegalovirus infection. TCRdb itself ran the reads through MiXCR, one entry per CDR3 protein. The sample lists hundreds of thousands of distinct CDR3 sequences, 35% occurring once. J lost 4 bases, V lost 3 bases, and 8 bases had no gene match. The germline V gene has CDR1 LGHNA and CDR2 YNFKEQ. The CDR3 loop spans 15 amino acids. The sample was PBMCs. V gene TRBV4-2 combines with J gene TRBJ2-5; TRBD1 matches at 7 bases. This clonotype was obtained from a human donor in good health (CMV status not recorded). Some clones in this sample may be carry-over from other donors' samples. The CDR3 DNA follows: TGTGCCAGCAGCCAGGCACAGGGGTTCGGAGAGACCCAGTACTTC. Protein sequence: CASSQAQGFGETQYF.